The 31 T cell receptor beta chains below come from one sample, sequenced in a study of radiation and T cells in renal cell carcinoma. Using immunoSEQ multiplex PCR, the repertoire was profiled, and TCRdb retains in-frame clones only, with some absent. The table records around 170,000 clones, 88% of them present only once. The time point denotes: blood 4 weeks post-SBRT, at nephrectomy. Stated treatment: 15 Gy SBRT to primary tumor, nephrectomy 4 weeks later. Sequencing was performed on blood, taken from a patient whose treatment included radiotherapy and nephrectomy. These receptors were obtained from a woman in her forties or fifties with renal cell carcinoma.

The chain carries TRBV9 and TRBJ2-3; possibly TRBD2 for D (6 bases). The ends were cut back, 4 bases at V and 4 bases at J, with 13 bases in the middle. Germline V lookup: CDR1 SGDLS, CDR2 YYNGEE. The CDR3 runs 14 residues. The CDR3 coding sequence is TGTGCCAGCAGCCTTCGACTAGTGGCAGATACGCAGTATTTT. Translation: CASSLRLVADTQYF.

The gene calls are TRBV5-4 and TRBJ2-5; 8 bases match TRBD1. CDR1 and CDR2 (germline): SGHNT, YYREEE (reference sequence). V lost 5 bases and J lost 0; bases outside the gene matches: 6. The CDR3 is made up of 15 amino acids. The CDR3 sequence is CASRTMTGDQETQYF. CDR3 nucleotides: TGTGCCAGCAGAACAATGACAGGGGACCAAGAGACCCAGTACTTC.

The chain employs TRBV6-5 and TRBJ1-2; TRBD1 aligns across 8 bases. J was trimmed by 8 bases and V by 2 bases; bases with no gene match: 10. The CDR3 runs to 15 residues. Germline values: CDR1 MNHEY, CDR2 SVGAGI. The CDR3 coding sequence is TGTGCCAGCAGTTACCCCCAGGACAGGGCCGGAGGCTACACCTTC. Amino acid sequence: CASSYPQDRAGGYTF.

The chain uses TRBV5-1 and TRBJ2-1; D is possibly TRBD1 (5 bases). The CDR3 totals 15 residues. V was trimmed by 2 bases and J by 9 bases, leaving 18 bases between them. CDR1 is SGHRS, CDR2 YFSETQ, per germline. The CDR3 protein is CASSFTGSHIGEQFF. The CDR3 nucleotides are TGCGCCAGCAGCTTTACAGGATCCCACATAGGTGAGCAGTTCTTC. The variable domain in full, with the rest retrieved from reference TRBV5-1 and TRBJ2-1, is KAGVTQTPRYLIKTRGQQVTLSCSPISGHRSVSWYQQTPGQGLQFLFEYFSETQRNKGNFPGRFSGRQFSNSRSEMNVSTLELGDSALYLCASSFTGSHIGEQFFGPGTRLTVL.

CDR3 region: CSVVLADAYNEQFF. The CDR3 DNA is TGCAGCGTCGTACTAGCGGACGCCTACAATGAGCAGTTCTTC. The V call is TRBV29-1, the J call TRBJ2-1; 8 bases line up with TRBD2. The CDR3 consists of 14 residues. Germline V gene sequence: CDR1 SQVTM, CDR2 ANQGSEA. V shed 6 bases and J 2 bases; nucleotides not matched to a gene: 6.

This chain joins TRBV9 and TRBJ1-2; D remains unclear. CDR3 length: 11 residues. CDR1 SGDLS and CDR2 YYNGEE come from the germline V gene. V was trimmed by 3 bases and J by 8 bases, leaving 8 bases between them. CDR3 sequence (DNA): TGTGCCAGCAGCGGGAATTTCGGCTACACCTTC. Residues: CASSGNFGYTF.

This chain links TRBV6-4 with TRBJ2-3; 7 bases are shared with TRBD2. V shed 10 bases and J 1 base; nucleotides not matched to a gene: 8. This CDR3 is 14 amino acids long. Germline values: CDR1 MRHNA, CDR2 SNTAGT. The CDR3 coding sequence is TGTGCCACCCTAAGGGGAGGGGGCACAGATACGCAGTATTTT. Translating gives CATLRGGGTDTQYF.

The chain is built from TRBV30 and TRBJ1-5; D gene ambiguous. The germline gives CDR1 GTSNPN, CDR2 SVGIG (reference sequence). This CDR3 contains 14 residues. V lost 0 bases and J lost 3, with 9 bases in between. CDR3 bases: TGTGCCTGGAGTGTCGGCAGAGACAATCAGCCCCAGCATTTT. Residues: CAWSVGRDNQPQHF.

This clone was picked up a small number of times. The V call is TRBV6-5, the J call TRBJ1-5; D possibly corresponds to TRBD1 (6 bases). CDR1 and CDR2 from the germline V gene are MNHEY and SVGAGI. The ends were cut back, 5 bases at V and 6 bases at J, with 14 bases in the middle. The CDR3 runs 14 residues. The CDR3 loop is CASSPDRQFQPQHF. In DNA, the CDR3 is TGTGCCAGCAGTCCCGACAGGCAATTTCAGCCCCAGCATTTT.

This CDR3 is CAWSTGQGLNYGYTF. CDR3 in DNA: TGTGCCTGGAGTACGGGACAGGGGTTAAACTATGGCTACACCTTC. This rearrangement joins TRBV30 to TRBJ1-2, with 10 bases matching TRBD1. This CDR3 contains 15 residues. In germline, CDR1 is GTSNPN, CDR2 SVGIG (reference sequence). Trimming at V came to 2 bases and at J to 2 bases, leaving 5 bases not matched to a gene.

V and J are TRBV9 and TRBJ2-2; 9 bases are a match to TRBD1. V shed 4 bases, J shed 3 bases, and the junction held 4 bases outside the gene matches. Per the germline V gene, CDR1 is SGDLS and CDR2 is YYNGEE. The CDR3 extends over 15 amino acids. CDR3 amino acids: CASSPRTGDTGELFF. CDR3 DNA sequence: TGTGCCAGCAGCCCCAGGACAGGGGACACCGGGGAGCTGTTTTTT.

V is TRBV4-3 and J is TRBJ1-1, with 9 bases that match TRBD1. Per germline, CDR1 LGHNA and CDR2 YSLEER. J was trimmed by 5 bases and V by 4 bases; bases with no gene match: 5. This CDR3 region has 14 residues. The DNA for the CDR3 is TGCGCCAGCAGCCTGGGACAGGGTACGACTGAAGCTTTCTTT. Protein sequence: CASSLGQGTTEAFF.

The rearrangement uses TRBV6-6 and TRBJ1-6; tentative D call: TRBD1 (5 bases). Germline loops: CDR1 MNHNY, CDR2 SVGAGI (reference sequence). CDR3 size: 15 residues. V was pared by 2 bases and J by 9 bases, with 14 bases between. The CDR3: CASSYRQPLISPLHF. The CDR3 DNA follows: TGTGCCAGCAGTTACCGACAGCCACTAATTTCACCCCTCCACTTT.

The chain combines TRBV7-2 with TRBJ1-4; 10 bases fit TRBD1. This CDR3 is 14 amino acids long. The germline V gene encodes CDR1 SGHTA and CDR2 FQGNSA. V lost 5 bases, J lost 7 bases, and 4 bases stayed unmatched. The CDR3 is CASSTGTGAEKLFF. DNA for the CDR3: TGTGCCAGCAGCACCGGGACAGGGGCTGAAAAACTGTTTTTT.

The CDR3 nucleotides are TGTGCCAGCAGCTTAGAAATAGGGAACTATGGCTACACCTTC. Residues: CASSLEIGNYGYTF. The chain links TRBV7-9 to TRBJ1-2; D is unresolved. The CDR3 runs 14 residues. Germline V gene data show CDR1 as SEHNR and CDR2 as FQNEAQ (reference sequence). The V end lost 1 base, the J end lost 2 bases, and 8 bases lay between the germline ends.

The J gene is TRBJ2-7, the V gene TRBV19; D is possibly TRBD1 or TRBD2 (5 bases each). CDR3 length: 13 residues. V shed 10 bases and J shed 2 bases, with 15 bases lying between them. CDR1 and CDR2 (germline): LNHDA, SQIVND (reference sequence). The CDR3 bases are TGTGCCACCGGGGACGGCGTACCCTACGAGCAGTACTTC. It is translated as CATGDGVPYEQYF.

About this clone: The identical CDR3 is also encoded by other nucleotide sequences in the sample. This chain's CDR3 is CASSWGSGNTIYF. The CDR3 DNA reads TGTGCCAGCAGTTGGGGCTCTGGAAACACCATATATTTT. This chain connects TRBV5-6 to TRBJ1-3; no clear D gene. V gave up 5 bases and J gave up 0 bases, with 6 bases separating them. CDR1 and CDR2 (germline): SGHDT, YYEEEE. There are 13 residues in the CDR3.

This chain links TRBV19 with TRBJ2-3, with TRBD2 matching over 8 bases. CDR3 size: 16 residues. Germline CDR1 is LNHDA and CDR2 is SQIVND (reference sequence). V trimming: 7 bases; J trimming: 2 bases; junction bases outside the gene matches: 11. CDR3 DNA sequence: TGTGCCAGTACCCCTCGTAGGCGGGGGGCCACAGATACGCAGTATTTT. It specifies CASTPRRRGATDTQYF.

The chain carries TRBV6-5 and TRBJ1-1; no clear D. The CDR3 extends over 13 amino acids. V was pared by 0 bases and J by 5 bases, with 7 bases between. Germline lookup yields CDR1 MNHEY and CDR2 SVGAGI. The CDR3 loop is CASSYSLRTEAFF. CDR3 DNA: TGTGCCAGCAGTTACTCACTTCGGACTGAAGCTTTCTTT.

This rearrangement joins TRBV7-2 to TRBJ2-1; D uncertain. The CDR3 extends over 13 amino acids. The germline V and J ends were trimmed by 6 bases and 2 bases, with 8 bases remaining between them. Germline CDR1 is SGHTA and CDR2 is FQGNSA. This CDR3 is CASSRAAYNEQFF. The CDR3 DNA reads TGTGCCAGCAGTCGGGCCGCCTACAATGAGCAGTTCTTC.

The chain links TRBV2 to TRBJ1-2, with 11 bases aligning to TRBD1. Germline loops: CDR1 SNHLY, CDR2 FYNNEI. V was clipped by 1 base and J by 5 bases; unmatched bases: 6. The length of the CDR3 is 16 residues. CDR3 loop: CASSEGSGQGAYGYTF. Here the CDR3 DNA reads TGTGCCAGCAGTGAAGGGAGCGGACAGGGGGCTTATGGCTACACCTTC. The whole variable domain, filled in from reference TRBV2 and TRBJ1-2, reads EPEVTQTPSHQVTQMGQEVILRCVPISNHLYFYWYRQILGQKVEFLVSFYNNEISEKSEIFDDQFSVERPDGSNFTLKIRSTKLEDSAMYFCASSEGSGQGAYGYTFGSGTRLTVV.

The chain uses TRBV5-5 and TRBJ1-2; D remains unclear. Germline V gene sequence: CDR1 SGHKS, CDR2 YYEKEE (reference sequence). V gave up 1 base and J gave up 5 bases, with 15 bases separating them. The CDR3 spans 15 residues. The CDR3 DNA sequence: TGTGCCAGCAGCTTGTTGCAGCACGCGAGTTATGGCTACACCTTC. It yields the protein CASSLLQHASYGYTF.

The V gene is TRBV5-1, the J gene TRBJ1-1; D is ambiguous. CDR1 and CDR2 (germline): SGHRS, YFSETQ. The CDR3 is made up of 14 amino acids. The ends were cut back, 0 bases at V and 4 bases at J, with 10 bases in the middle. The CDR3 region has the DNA TGCGCCAGCAGCTTGGAACGACCGAGCACTGAAGCTTTCTTT. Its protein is CASSLERPSTEAFF. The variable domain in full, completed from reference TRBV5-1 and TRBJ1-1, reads KAGVTQTPRYLIKTRGQQVTLSCSPISGHRSVSWYQQTPGQGLQFLFEYFSETQRNKGNFPGRFSGRQFSNSRSEMNVSTLELGDSALYLCASSLERPSTEAFFGQGTRLTVV.

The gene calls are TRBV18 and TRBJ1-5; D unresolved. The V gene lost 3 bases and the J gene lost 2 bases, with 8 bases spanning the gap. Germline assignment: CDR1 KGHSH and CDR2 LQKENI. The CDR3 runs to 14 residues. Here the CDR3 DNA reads TGTGCCAGCTCACCGCAATTTGGCAATCAGCCCCAGCATTTT. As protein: CASSPQFGNQPQHF.

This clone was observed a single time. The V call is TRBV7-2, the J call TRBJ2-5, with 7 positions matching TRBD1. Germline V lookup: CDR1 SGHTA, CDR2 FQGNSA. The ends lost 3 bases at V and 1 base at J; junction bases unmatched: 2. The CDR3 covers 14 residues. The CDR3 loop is CASSLTGTQETQYF. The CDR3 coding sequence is TGTGCCAGCAGCTTGACAGGGACCCAAGAGACCCAGTACTTC.

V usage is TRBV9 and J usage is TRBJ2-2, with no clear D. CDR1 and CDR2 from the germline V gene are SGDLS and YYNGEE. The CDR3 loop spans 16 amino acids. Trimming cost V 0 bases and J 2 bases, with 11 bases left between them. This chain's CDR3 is CASSVDTRINTGELFF. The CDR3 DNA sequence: TGTGCCAGCAGCGTAGACACACGAATTAACACCGGGGAGCTGTTTTTT.

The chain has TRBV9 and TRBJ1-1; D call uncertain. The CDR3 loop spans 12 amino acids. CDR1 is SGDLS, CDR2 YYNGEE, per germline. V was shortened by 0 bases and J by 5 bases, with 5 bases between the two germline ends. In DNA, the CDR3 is TGTGCCAGCAGCGTAGGGGGAACTGAAGCTTTCTTT. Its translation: CASSVGGTEAFF.

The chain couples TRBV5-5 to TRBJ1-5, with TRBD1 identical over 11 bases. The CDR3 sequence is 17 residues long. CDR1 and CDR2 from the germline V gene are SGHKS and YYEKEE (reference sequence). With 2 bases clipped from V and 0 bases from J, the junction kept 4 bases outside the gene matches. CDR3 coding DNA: TGTGCCAGCAGCTTCCGGGACAGGGGGGTTAGCAATCAGCCCCAGCATTTT. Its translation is CASSFRDRGVSNQPQHF.

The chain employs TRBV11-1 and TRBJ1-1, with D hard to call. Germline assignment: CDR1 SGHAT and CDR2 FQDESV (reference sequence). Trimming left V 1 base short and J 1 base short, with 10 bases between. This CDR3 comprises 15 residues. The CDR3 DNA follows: TGTGCCAGCAGCTTAGGTTTCGGACCGAACACTGAAGCTTTCTTT. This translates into CASSLGFGPNTEAFF.

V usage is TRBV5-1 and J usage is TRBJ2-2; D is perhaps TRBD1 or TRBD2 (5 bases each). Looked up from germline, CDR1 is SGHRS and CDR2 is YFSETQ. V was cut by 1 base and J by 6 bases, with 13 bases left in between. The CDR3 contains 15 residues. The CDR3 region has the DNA TGCGCCAGCAGCTTGACTGTCCTGGGGGCCGGGGAGCTGTTTTTT. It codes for CASSLTVLGAGELFF.

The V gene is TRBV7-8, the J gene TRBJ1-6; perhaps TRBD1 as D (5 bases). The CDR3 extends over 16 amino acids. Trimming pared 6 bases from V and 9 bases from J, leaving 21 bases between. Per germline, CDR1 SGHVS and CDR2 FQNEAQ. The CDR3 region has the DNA TGTGCCAGCAGTTTACGGCAGGGCGGGGTCCTTTCACCCCTCCACTTT. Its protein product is CASSLRQGGVLSPLHF.